Each of the 23 T cell receptor beta chains below was sequenced from the same sample in a study of Graves' ophthalmopathy and Graves' hyperthyroidism. The authors amplified TCR beta CDR3 regions from RNA transcripts. RT-PCR in the first round used HTBI primers; a second-round multiplex PCR followed. One entry per CDR3 protein results from TCRdb running MiXCR on the multiplex PCR reads. Of about 410,000 distinct CDR3 sequences listed, about 18% are singletons. The sample taken for sequencing was peripheral blood. The receptors here all came from a woman under 30 with Graves' ophthalmopathy.

This clonotype was detected ten times or more. Given the absence of the conserved phenylalanine or tryptophan at the CDR3 end, a read error is likely. The limits of the CDR3 on the DNA are not certain, so only TCRdb's listed CDR3 is given. The J gene is TRBJ2-7, the V gene TRBV20-1; the table's D call of TRBD2 was not tested on the DNA. The CDR3 sequence runs 13 residues, both termini included. Per germline, CDR1 DFQATT and CDR2 SNEGSKA (reference sequence). The CDR3 reads CSARDVASGGVGI.

This clonotype has at least ten counts. J is TRBJ1-6 and V is TRBV20-1; 8 bases agree with TRBD1. Germline V gene lookup returns CDR1 DFQATT and CDR2 SNEGSKA (reference sequence). The V segment lost 5 bases and the J segment 9 bases; nucleotides outside the gene matches: 6. CDR3 length equals 13 residues. The DNA for the CDR3 is TGCAGTGCTTTACAGGGGGTCGCTTCACCCCTCCACTTT. Translating it yields CSALQGVASPLHF.

In its sample, this clonotype was seen many times. This rearrangement joins TRBV6-1 to TRBJ1-2; D perhaps matches TRBD1 (6 bases). Per the germline V gene, CDR1 is MNHNS and CDR2 is SASEGT. V lost 0 bases and J 8 bases, leaving 10 bases between the germline ends. The CDR3 runs 13 residues. For the CDR3, the DNA is TGTGCCAGCAGTGAAGCGGGGGCGCGAGGCTACACCTTC. Translating it yields CASSEAGARGYTF.

J is TRBJ1-5 and V is TRBV27, with D tentatively TRBD1 (5 bases). The V end lost 7 bases, the J end lost 7 bases, and 20 bases lay between the germline ends. The CDR3 sequence is 15 residues long. Germline V gene data show CDR1 as MNHEY and CDR2 as SMNVEV (reference sequence). The chain's CDR3 is CASTRDRGSGQPQHF. In DNA, the CDR3 is TGTGCCAGCACCCGGGACCGAGGGTCGGGCCAGCCCCAGCATTTT.

This clonotype was picked up many times. J is TRBJ1-1 and V is TRBV11-2, with a possible D match to TRBD1 (5 bases). There are 14 residues in the CDR3. Germline V gene data show CDR1 as SGHAT and CDR2 as FQNNGV. Trimming removed 3 bases at V and 4 bases at J, with 12 bases between. The CDR3 loop is CASSLGRFFTEAFF. The CDR3 bases are TGTGCCAGCAGCTTGGGGCGCTTCTTCACTGAAGCTTTCTTT.

The rearrangement links TRBV28 to TRBJ1-6; TRBD1 agrees at 8 bases. V was clipped by 4 bases and J by 6 bases; unmatched bases: 8. Germline V gene sequence: CDR1 MDHEN, CDR2 SYDVKM. The length of the CDR3 is 16 residues. In DNA form, the CDR3 reads TGTGCCAGCAGTTCTGACGGGACAGGAAGTAATTCACCCCTCCACTTT. As protein: CASSSDGTGSNSPLHF.

This clonotype has at least ten counts. The rearrangement joins TRBV10-3 to TRBJ1-6; D remains ambiguous. This CDR3 is 14 amino acids long. Trimming stripped 4 bases from V and 2 bases from J, with 6 bases between. The V gene's germline CDR1 is ENHRY and CDR2 SYGVKD. The CDR3 loop reads CAISVLAYNSPLHF. CDR3 DNA: TGTGCCATCAGTGTACTGGCCTATAATTCACCCCTCCACTTT.

This clonotype was found many times. V and J are TRBV27 and TRBJ1-1, with no clear D. Trimming took off 5 bases at V and 2 bases at J, with 9 bases between the two ends. The CDR3 contains 13 residues. Germline loops: CDR1 MNHEY, CDR2 SMNVEV (reference sequence). CDR3 in amino acids: CASSILYNTEAFF. The CDR3 coding sequence is TGTGCCAGCAGTATCCTCTACAACACTGAAGCTTTCTTT.

This clonotype was counted many times. This chain uses TRBV28 with TRBJ2-7, with TRBD2 matching 12 bases. With V trimmed by 6 bases and J by 5 bases, 11 bases remained unmatched. The CDR3 loop spans 16 amino acids. The V gene's germline CDR1 is MDHEN and CDR2 SYDVKM. CDR3 nucleotide sequence: TGTGCCAGCAGACTAGGGCTAGCGGGAGGGTGGAACGAGCAGTACTTC. It yields the protein CASRLGLAGGWNEQYF.

This clonotype occurred many times. The rearrangement uses TRBV4-3 and TRBJ2-2, with D perhaps TRBD1 (5 bases). Germline CDR1 and CDR2: LGHNA and YSLEER. The CDR3 consists of 17 residues. The ends were cut back, 0 bases at V and 2 bases at J, with 13 bases in the middle. The CDR3 nucleotides read TGCGCCAGCAGCCAAGAGAGGTGGGGCGGAAACACCGGGGAGCTGTTTTTT. Its protein product is CASSQERWGGNTGELFF.

Many counts were recorded for this clonotype. Written as DNA, the CDR3 is TGTGCCAGCAGTGGGCGGACAGGGAGCGGTTTAGAGACCCAGTACTTC. As protein: CASSGRTGSGLETQYF. V and J are TRBV11-2 and TRBJ2-5; 8 nucleotides align to TRBD1. Germline V gene lookup returns CDR1 SGHAT and CDR2 FQNNGV. The CDR3 sequence is 16 residues long. Trimming took 6 bases from V and 4 from J; bases not matched to a gene: 13.

This chain joins TRBV30 and TRBJ1-1; possible D gene TRBD1, 6 bases. Per germline, CDR1 GTSNPN and CDR2 SVGIG (reference sequence). The CDR3 runs 11 residues. V lost 0 bases to trimming and J lost 14 bases, with 13 bases between them. CDR3 nucleotide sequence: TGTGCCTGGAGTGTGGGAGGGGGTAGGTTCTTT. Protein product: CAWSVGGGRFF.

The chain combines TRBV12-3 or TRBV12-4 with TRBJ1-1; D not resolved. This CDR3 comprises 12 residues. V was cut by 3 bases and J by 6 bases, with 8 bases left in between. CDR3 region: CASSFSVSEAFF. DNA of the CDR3: TGTGCCAGCAGTTTTTCCGTATCTGAAGCTTTCTTT.

This clonotype was recorded many times. CDR3 nucleotides: TGTGCCAGCAGCCTGCTGACAACCACTGAAGCTTTCTTT. Its protein is CASSLLTTTEAFF. The gene calls are TRBV3-1 and TRBJ1-1; D gene unclear. The CDR3 runs 13 residues. V lost 4 bases to trimming and J lost 4 bases, with 10 bases between them. The germline gives CDR1 LGHDT, CDR2 YNNKEL (reference sequence).

This chain's CDR3 is CASSLGLQAGNTEAFF. The CDR3 DNA reads as TGTGCCAGCAGTTTGGGTTTACAGGCGGGGAATACTGAAGCTTTCTTT. The chain has TRBV12-3 or TRBV12-4 and TRBJ1-1; a possible D gene is TRBD1 (5 bases). V was cut by 3 bases and J by 5 bases, with 19 bases left in between. The CDR3 extends over 16 amino acids.

This clonotype was picked up many times. J is TRBJ2-2 and V is TRBV6-4; 11 nucleotides align to TRBD1. The CDR3 is 14 residues long. V was clipped by 5 bases and J by 10 bases; unmatched bases: 6. Germline loops: CDR1 MRHNA, CDR2 SNTAGT. CDR3 amino acids: CASSRGQGAEELFF. The CDR3 DNA sequence: TGTGCCAGCAGTCGAGGACAGGGGGCGGAGGAGCTGTTTTTT.

The chain recombines TRBV6-2 or TRBV6-3 with TRBJ1-1, with TRBD1 identical over 9 bases. J was trimmed by 3 bases and V by 5 bases; bases with no gene match: 7. CDR1 MNHEY and CDR2 SVGEGT come from the germline V gene. This CDR3 is 15 amino acids long. Here the CDR3 reads CASSATGTGYTEAFF. The CDR3 DNA reads TGTGCCAGCAGTGCGACCGGGACAGGGTACACTGAAGCTTTCTTT.

There are many counts of this clonotype. This sequence joins TRBV27 and TRBJ1-2; perhaps TRBD1 as D (5 bases). Trimming left V 3 bases short and J 5 bases short, with 13 bases between. Germline V gene lookup returns CDR1 MNHEY and CDR2 SMNVEV (reference sequence). The CDR3 extends over 14 amino acids. This chain's CDR3 is CASSLGGYGYGYTF. In nucleotides, the CDR3 is TGTGCCAGCAGTTTGGGGGGGTATGGGTATGGCTACACCTTC.

The chain combines TRBV28 with TRBJ1-2; 7 nucleotides match TRBD1. Trimming removed 10 bases from V and 3 bases from J; junction bases left unmatched: 2. CDR1 and CDR2 (germline): MDHEN, SYDVKM. The CDR3 sequence is 11 residues long. CDR3 DNA sequence: TGTGCCACCGACAGGGACTATGGCTACACCTTC. This sequence encodes CATDRDYGYTF.

This clonotype has ten or more counts. The chain links TRBV29-1 to TRBJ2-2; 8 nucleotides match TRBD1. CDR3 length: 15 amino acids. CDR1 and CDR2 from the germline V gene are SQVTM and ANQGSEA. V lost 6 bases to trimming and J lost 5 bases; unmatched junction nucleotides: 11. CDR3 region: CSVSLDRGATGELFF. The CDR3 DNA reads as TGCAGCGTCTCACTCGACAGGGGAGCAACCGGGGAGCTGTTTTTT.

Many counts were recorded for this clonotype. This chain uses TRBV5-4 with TRBJ1-2, with TRBD1 as a possible D gene (6 bases). V lost 5 bases to trimming and J lost 4 bases, with 12 bases between them. This CDR3 region has 13 residues. Per the germline V gene, CDR1 is SGHNT and CDR2 is YYREEE (reference sequence). The CDR3 spells CASSSGQSYGYTF. In nucleotides, the CDR3 is TGTGCCAGCAGTTCCGGACAGTCCTATGGCTACACCTTC.

This clonotype was recorded at least ten times. The CDR3, as DNA: TGTGCCAGCAGTTTCCCTAGCGGGGGACAACCCTCCTACGAGCAGTACTTC. Protein sequence: CASSFPSGGQPSYEQYF. This sequence joins TRBV28 and TRBJ2-7; 10 nucleotides align to TRBD2. After removal of 3 bases from V and 0 bases from J, the junction contained 8 bases not matched to a gene. The CDR3 extends over 17 amino acids. Per the germline V gene, CDR1 is MDHEN and CDR2 is SYDVKM.

This clonotype has a count of ten or more. V and J are TRBV25-1 and TRBJ2-7, with D tentatively TRBD1 or TRBD2 (5 bases each). V was trimmed by 10 bases and J by 3 bases, leaving 16 bases between them. CDR3 length equals 13 residues. CDR1 MGHDK and CDR2 SYGVNS come from the germline V gene. Here the CDR3 reads CATRDRAYYEQYF. CDR3 nucleotides: TGTGCCACCAGGGACCGCGCATACTACGAGCAGTACTTC.